Following are 27 T cell receptor beta chains from one sample sequenced in a study of technical replicates of blood from a few donors. Generated by immunoSEQ multiplex PCR, the TCRdb table keeps only in-frame clones and is missing some. The sample comprises approximately 50,000 clones, roughly 92% of which are singletons, and approximately 0.2% rests with the top ten. The sequenced material came from T cells isolated from PBMCs. Source of these receptors: a human donor in good health.

The chain joins TRBV7-9 to TRBJ1-2; 7 bases line up with TRBD1. Trimming removed 5 bases from V and 6 bases from J; junction bases left unmatched: 12. The V gene's germline CDR1 is SEHNR and CDR2 FQNEAQ (reference sequence). The CDR3 has 15 amino acids. CDR3 sequence (DNA): TGTGCCAGCAGCCGCAGTGTAGGGGGCGAGAATGGCTACACCTTC. This translates into CASSRSVGGENGYTF.

As DNA, the CDR3 is TGTGCCAGCAGGACAGGGGCAGGAAAACTGTTTTTT. It codes for CASRTGAGKLFF. The J gene is TRBJ1-4, the V gene TRBV11-3; 8 bases map to TRBD1. J was trimmed by 10 bases and V by 6 bases; bases with no gene match: 4. The CDR3 is 12 amino acids. Germline V gene data show CDR1 as SGHNT and CDR2 as YENEEA.

This chain's CDR3 is CSVEEGWETQYF. CDR3 nucleotides: TGCAGCGTTGAGGAGGGATGGGAGACCCAGTACTTC. The rearrangement joins TRBV29-1 to TRBJ2-5; D perhaps matches TRBD2 (6 bases). V was clipped by 3 bases and J by 5 bases, with 10 bases between them. The V gene's germline CDR1 is SQVTM and CDR2 ANQGSEA. This CDR3 has 12 amino acids.

The genes are TRBV5-6 and TRBJ1-1; 8 nucleotides line up with TRBD1. Germline CDR1 and CDR2: SGHDT and YYEEEE. Losses at the gene ends were 4 bases for V and 0 bases for J; bases not matched to a gene: 14. CDR3 length: 18 residues. CDR3 sequence reads: CASSKTNYGQGMNTEAFF. Here the CDR3 DNA reads TGTGCCAGCAGCAAGACAAACTATGGACAGGGCATGAACACTGAAGCTTTCTTT.

The genes are TRBV5-6 and TRBJ1-5; D unresolved. This CDR3 region has 13 residues. V was shortened by 4 bases and J by 9 bases, with 14 bases between the two germline ends. Germline CDR1 SGHDT, CDR2 YYEEEE. The DNA of the CDR3 is TGTGCCAGCAGCGGAAATGCCCTAGGGCCCCAGCATTTT. Translation: CASSGNALGPQHF.

The chain is built from TRBV6-6 and TRBJ2-7; TRBD2 matches at 13 bases. CDR1 and CDR2 from the germline V gene are MNHNY and SVGAGI (reference sequence). The CDR3 spans 15 residues. J was trimmed by 3 bases and V by 6 bases; bases with no gene match: 5. CDR3 DNA sequence: TGTGCCAGCAGCGAACTAGCGGGGGGGCACTACGAGCAGTACTTC. Residues: CASSELAGGHYEQYF.

The V and J genes are TRBV15 and TRBJ1-2; TRBD1 might be the D (5 bases). This CDR3 region has 16 residues. Germline V gives CDR1 LNHNV, CDR2 YYDKDF (reference sequence). Trimming stripped 0 bases from V and 3 bases from J, with 14 bases between. This CDR3 is CATSRDYGGRDYGYTF. CDR3 coding DNA: TGTGCCACCAGCAGAGATTACGGGGGTCGAGACTATGGCTACACCTTC. Using reference TRBV15 and TRBJ1-2 for the parts outside the CDR3, the full variable domain is DAMVIQNPRYQVTQFGKPVTLSCSQTLNHNVMYWYQQKSSQAPKLLFHYYDKDFNNEADTPDNFQSRRPNTSFCFLDIRSPGLGDTAMYLCATSRDYGGRDYGYTFGSGTRLTVV.

The chain employs TRBV11-3 and TRBJ2-7; the D is unclear. The CDR3 runs to 11 residues. Looked up from germline, CDR1 is SGHNT and CDR2 is YENEEA. V gave up 4 bases and J gave up 3 bases, with 4 bases separating them. CDR3 in amino acids: CASSSNYEQYF. The CDR3 DNA reads as TGTGCCAGCAGCTCCAACTACGAGCAGTACTTC.

The V call is TRBV6-5, the J call TRBJ2-7; TRBD2 aligns across 9 bases. This CDR3 is built from 15 residues. Germline values: CDR1 MNHEY, CDR2 SVGAGI. The V segment lost 0 bases and the J segment 7 bases; nucleotides outside the gene matches: 7. The CDR3 DNA sequence: TGTGCCAGCAGTTACTCCGGGACTAGCTCCAGTGAGCAGTACTTC. Translated: CASSYSGTSSSEQYF.

The chain has TRBV7-3 and TRBJ1-2; D is unresolved. Trimming pared 0 bases from V and 4 bases from J, leaving 9 bases between. Germline assignment: CDR1 SGHTA and CDR2 FQGTGA. The CDR3 runs to 14 residues. In DNA, the CDR3 is TGTGCCAGCAGCTTAACTCCAATCGGCTATGGCTACACCTTC. This gives the protein CASSLTPIGYGYTF.

The CDR3 spells CASSLSTGDEKLFF. The CDR3 bases are TGCGCCAGCAGCTTGTCGACAGGGGATGAAAAACTGTTTTTT. This chain links TRBV5-1 with TRBJ1-4; TRBD1 agrees at 8 bases. V dropped 1 base and J dropped 6; count of bases not matched to a gene: 2. Germline CDR1 is SGHRS and CDR2 is YFSETQ. The CDR3 extends over 14 amino acids.

This clone came up a few times. The rearrangement uses TRBV28 and TRBJ2-7; D might be TRBD2 (5 bases). In germline, CDR1 is MDHEN, CDR2 SYDVKM. This CDR3 comprises 15 residues. V was trimmed by 2 bases and J by 0 bases, leaving 11 bases between them. The CDR3 sequence is CASSLEGRSSYEQYF. The CDR3 coding sequence is TGTGCCAGCAGTTTAGAGGGCCGGAGCTCCTACGAGCAGTACTTC.

This chain joins TRBV18 and TRBJ2-7, with D unresolved. CDR1 is KGHSH and CDR2 is LQKENI in the germline V gene. The CDR3 totals 13 residues. V was trimmed by 3 bases and J by 4 bases, leaving 10 bases between them. The CDR3 region is CASSPQAGYEQYF. The CDR3 DNA sequence: TGTGCCAGCTCACCCCAAGCCGGGTACGAGCAGTACTTC. The full variable domain, completed using reference TRBV18 and TRBJ2-7, is NAGVMQNPRHLVRRRGQEARLRCSPMKGHSHVYWYRQLPEEGLKFMVYLQKENIIDESGMPKERFSAEFPKEGPSILRIQQVVRGDSAAYFCASSPQAGYEQYFGPGTRLTVT.

The chain uses TRBV5-1 and TRBJ1-4; D is undetermined. The V gene's germline CDR1 is SGHRS and CDR2 YFSETQ. The CDR3 length is 14 residues. Trimming removed 4 bases from V and 5 bases from J, with 12 bases in between. This CDR3 is CASSPERGNEKLFF. In nucleotides, the CDR3 is TGCGCCAGCAGCCCCGAGCGGGGAAATGAAAAACTGTTTTTT.

The gene calls are TRBV5-1 and TRBJ1-2; D possibly corresponds to TRBD1 (5 bases). The germline V gene has CDR1 SGHRS and CDR2 YFSETQ. Trimming shortened V by 0 bases and J by 10 bases, and 7 bases separated the two germline ends. This CDR3 contains 11 residues. The CDR3 loop reads CASSLGDYYTF. Here the CDR3 DNA reads TGCGCCAGCAGCTTGGGGGACTACTACACCTTC.

This chain joins TRBV7-9 and TRBJ2-3; no definite D call. V was shortened by 3 bases and J by 3 bases, with 4 bases between the two germline ends. The CDR3 covers 12 residues. Germline V gene sequence: CDR1 SEHNR, CDR2 FQNEAQ (reference sequence). The CDR3 loop reads CASSLRTDTQYF. CDR3 bases: TGTGCCAGCAGCTTGCGGACAGATACGCAGTATTTT.

The CDR3 loop reads CATSSRDEGATLYEQYF. In nucleotides, the CDR3 is TGTGCCACCAGCAGCAGGGACGAGGGGGCCACTTTGTACGAGCAGTACTTC. The chain recombines TRBV15 with TRBJ2-7; 7 bases agree with TRBD1. Germline CDR1 LNHNV, CDR2 YYDKDF (reference sequence). The V gene end was trimmed by 3 bases and the J gene end by 4 bases; junction bases not matched to a gene: 15. There are 17 residues in the CDR3.

The V gene is TRBV5-1, the J gene TRBJ1-4; 7 nucleotides align to TRBD1. The CDR3 runs 15 residues. Germline CDR1 is SGHRS and CDR2 is YFSETQ. The V segment lost 4 bases and the J segment 8 bases; nucleotides outside the gene matches: 11. In DNA, the CDR3 is TGCGCCAGCAGCCTTAACAGGGGTTATGGGGAAAAACTGTTTTTT. It encodes CASSLNRGYGEKLFF.

Points on this clone: The junction and the germline gene differ at one end; a read error may be behind it. The chain employs TRBV15 and TRBJ2-7; possibly TRBD2 for D (6 bases). The CDR3 contains 17 residues. Germline lookup yields CDR1 LNHNV and CDR2 YYDKDF (reference sequence). This CDR3 is CATRRGGGVGGTNEQYF. The CDR3 bases are TGTGCCACCAGAAGAGGAGGCGGGGTGGGTGGAACTAACGAGCAGTACTTC.

The V gene is TRBV5-1, the J gene TRBJ1-2; a weak D match, TRBD1 (6 bases). This CDR3 has 13 amino acids. CDR1 is SGHRS, CDR2 YFSETQ, per germline. With 3 bases removed from V and 6 bases from J, the gap between germline ends came to 12 bases. The CDR3 nucleotides read TGCGCCAGCAGCTCTCAGGGGAGCGATGGCTACACCTTC. Encoded protein: CASSSQGSDGYTF.

The DNA of the CDR3 is TGCGCCAGCAACGGACAGGGAAACCGTAACGAGCAGTACTTC. This encodes CASNGQGNRNEQYF. The V and J genes are TRBV5-1 and TRBJ2-7; the match to TRBD1 covers 8 bases. The CDR3 is 14 amino acids. The germline V gene encodes CDR1 SGHRS and CDR2 YFSETQ. The V gene end was trimmed by 6 bases and the J gene end by 5 bases; junction bases not matched to a gene: 10.

The rearrangement uses TRBV29-1 and TRBJ2-7; possibly TRBD1 for D (5 bases). CDR3 size: 12 residues. Germline V gene lookup returns CDR1 SQVTM and CDR2 ANQGSEA. V shed 3 bases and J shed 2 bases, with 8 bases lying between them. The CDR3 DNA reads TGCAGCGTTGAGGTCAGGGCCTACGAGCAGTACTTC. Encoded protein: CSVEVRAYEQYF.

V gene TRBV12-5 combines with J gene TRBJ1-3; D may be TRBD1 (5 bases). V was clipped by 4 bases and J by 1 base, with 14 bases between them. CDR1 is LGHNT, CDR2 FRNRAP, per germline. There are 16 residues in the CDR3. CDR3 protein: CASGSLLGLSGNTIYF. CDR3 bases: TGTGCTAGTGGTTCCCTTTTGGGGCTTTCTGGAAACACCATATATTTT.

This chain links TRBV5-4 with TRBJ1-4; D not resolved. The CDR3 loop spans 14 amino acids. V was clipped by 1 base and J by 5 bases, with 9 bases between them. The germline gives CDR1 SGHNT, CDR2 YYREEE (reference sequence). The CDR3 DNA reads TGTGCCAGCAGCTTGATACCAGAAAATGAAAAACTGTTTTTT. It translates to CASSLIPENEKLFF.

This clone was detected only once. The chain uses TRBV7-8 and TRBJ2-5; 8 nucleotides match TRBD2. The junction had 8 bases not matched to a gene; V was cut back by 2 bases and J by 3 bases. There are 16 residues in the CDR3. Germline-derived CDR1 and CDR2 are SGHVS and FQNEAQ. CDR3 residues: CASSLPGTRTKETQYF. The CDR3 nucleotides are TGTGCCAGCAGCTTACCCGGGACTAGGACGAAAGAGACCCAGTACTTC.

This clone is a singleton in its sample. The V gene is TRBV11-2, the J gene TRBJ2-7, with a weak D call TRBD2 (5 bases). CDR1 and CDR2 (germline): SGHAT, FQNNGV. The CDR3 is made up of 15 amino acids. The V gene lost 1 base and the J gene lost 2 bases, with 12 bases spanning the gap. This CDR3 is CASSLGGLRTYEQYF. CDR3 coding DNA: TGTGCCAGCAGCTTAGGCGGGCTCAGGACCTACGAGCAGTACTTC.

The V gene is TRBV6-6, the J gene TRBJ2-2; no clear D. This CDR3 has 13 amino acids. Trimming cost V 4 bases and J 1 base, with 4 bases left between them. Germline CDR1 and CDR2: MNHNY and SVGAGI (reference sequence). The CDR3 loop reads CASSSQNTGELFF. The CDR3 DNA sequence: TGTGCCAGCAGTTCACAGAACACCGGGGAGCTGTTTTTT.